A single T cell receptor beta chain is shown here with its context. Its antigen is unknown. Treatment given: AdE1-LMPpoly-expanded autologous EBV-specific T-cell therapy followed by anti-PD-1 nivolumab. Some clones are missing from TCRdb's copy, which holds only in-frame ones; the method was immunoSEQ multiplex PCR. The profile shows around 22,000 clones, 82% of them singletons. This sample was included in a study of EBV T-cell therapy then PD-1 blockade in nasopharyngeal carcinoma. The CDR3 is 15 residues long. Germline-derived CDR1 and CDR2 are ENHRY and SYGVKD. V was clipped by 0 bases and J by 3 bases, with 11 bases between them.

This TCR derives from a man in his forties with nasopharyngeal carcinoma. The material was CD8+ T cells from blood, obtained at day -245 from a patient whose treatment included autologous EBV-specific T cells and nivolumab. The chain has TRBV10-3 and TRBJ2-5; TRBD1 might be the D (6 bases). In DNA, the CDR3 is TGTGCCATCAGTGAGTCGGCAGGGGCGGAAGAGACCCAGTACTTC. Its translation: CAISESAGAEETQYF.